The source of this TCR beta chain is a study of shared clonotypes between healthy human individuals. Profiled with immunoSEQ multiplex PCR; TCRdb holds only in-frame clones, not every one. The table includes a few million clones, 90% to 95% detected once. CDR1 and CDR2 from the germline V gene are SGHDT and YYEEEE. The CDR3 totals 19 residues. J lost 0 bases, V lost 0 bases, and 7 bases had no gene match. This receptor was obtained from a young man in good health. Some clones in this sample may be carry-over from other donors' samples. Sequencing was performed on naive CD4+ T cells from PBMCs. Regarding subset: CD45RA+ positively selected. The gene calls are TRBV5-6 and TRBJ2-6; 9 bases map to TRBD1. The CDR3 nucleotides read TGTGCCAGCAGCTTGGTAGTAAGGACAGGGGACTCTGGGGCCAACGTCCTGACTTTC. Amino acid sequence: CASSLVVRTGDSGANVLTF.